These 13 T cell receptor beta chains originate from one sample sequenced in a study of blood T cell repertoires in COVID-19 (dated by TCRdb to 2020 to 2021). The method was the immunoSEQ multiplex PCR assay. TCRdb stores this immuneACCESS table with in-frame sequences only. Part of the clones is absent; in the studies checked, under half of the shortfall reflects unresolved V genes, and no reason is known for the rest. The sample profile shows some 150,000 clones; 87% of them were found once. About 1.2% of the sample lies in the top ten. Source material: PBMCs or T cells enriched from blood (not recorded which). The receptors originated from a human donor with acute COVID-19. The donor label of this sample is uncertain.

V gene TRBV30 combines with J gene TRBJ2-3; TRBD2 is a possible D gene (7 bases). V was shortened by 5 bases and J by 4 bases, with 22 bases between the two germline ends. The CDR3 loop spans 16 amino acids. Germline assignment: CDR1 GTSNPN and CDR2 SVGIG (reference sequence). CDR3 sequence reads: CAWSLGGGVGSDTQYF. In DNA form, the CDR3 reads TGTGCCTGGTCCTTAGGGGGGGGCGTCGGTTCAGATACGCAGTATTTT.

The chain uses TRBV10-3 and TRBJ2-2, with 7 bases fitting TRBD2. Germline CDR1 is ENHRY and CDR2 is SYGVKD. The CDR3 is 13 residues long. The DNA for the CDR3 is TGTGGCGCCCGGGGGGAGGTCACCGGGGAGCTGTTTTTT. This encodes CGARGEVTGELFF.

The rearrangement uses TRBV10-3 and TRBJ1-6, with 11 nucleotides matching TRBD1. Per the germline V gene, CDR1 is ENHRY and CDR2 is SYGVKD. The CDR3 covers 15 residues. J lost 9 bases, V lost 8 bases, and 9 bases had no gene match. The CDR3 here is CAIGEGTGGSSPLHF. CDR3 sequence (DNA): TGTGCCATCGGGGAGGGGACAGGGGGTAGTTCACCCCTCCACTTT.

The genes are TRBV3-1 (or the pseudogene TRBV3-2) and TRBJ2-1; D is perhaps TRBD2 (5 bases). Trimming took 4 bases from V and 9 from J, leaving 13 bases between them. Germline loops: CDR1 LGHDT, CDR2 YNNKEL (reference sequence). This CDR3 spans 13 amino acids. Here the CDR3 DNA reads TGTGCCAGCAGCCTTACTAGGACCGGTGAGCAGTTCTTC. Its protein is CASSLTRTGEQFF.

J is TRBJ2-1 and V is TRBV4-1; TRBD2 aligns across 11 bases. The CDR3 is made up of 15 amino acids. The germline CDR1 and CDR2 sequences are MGHRA and YSYEKL. Germline trimming cut 8 bases from V and 5 bases from J; bases unmatched to any gene: 8. This CDR3 reads CASGIAGGLHNEQFF. For the CDR3, the DNA is TGCGCCAGCGGCATAGCGGGGGGGCTCCACAATGAGCAGTTCTTC.

This chain connects TRBV6-2 or TRBV6-3 to TRBJ2-2; tentatively, D is TRBD2 (5 bases). The V gene's germline CDR1 is MNHEY and CDR2 SVGEGT. CDR3 length: 15 residues. V was trimmed by 2 bases and J by 0 bases, leaving 7 bases between them. For the CDR3, the DNA is TGTGCCAGCAGTTACGTGGGAGCGAACACCGGGGAGCTGTTTTTT. Its protein is CASSYVGANTGELFF.

The chain joins TRBV19 to TRBJ2-2, with TRBD1 matching over 10 bases. Trimming at V came to 7 bases and at J to 7 bases, leaving 9 bases not matched to a gene. Per germline, CDR1 LNHDA and CDR2 SQIVND (reference sequence). The CDR3 extends over 15 amino acids. The CDR3 sequence is CASIGGQGFGGELFF. CDR3 coding DNA: TGTGCCAGTATCGGGGGACAGGGGTTCGGCGGGGAGCTGTTTTTT. Based on the CDR3 plus reference TRBV19 and TRBJ2-2, the full variable domain is DGGITQSPKYLFRKEGQNVTLSCEQNLNHDAMYWYRQDPGQGLRLIYYSQIVNDFQKGDIAEGYSVSREKKESFPLTVTSAQKNPTAFYLCASIGGQGFGGELFFGEGSRLTVL.

The genes are TRBV3-1 (or the pseudogene TRBV3-2) and TRBJ1-1, with D perhaps TRBD1 (6 bases). Deletions cut 0 bases from V and 0 bases from J, with 14 bases between. Germline loops: CDR1 LGHDT, CDR2 YNNKEL (reference sequence). CDR3 length equals 17 residues. The CDR3 protein is CASSQDLGGVLNTEAFF. The CDR3 region has the DNA TGTGCCAGCAGCCAAGATCTAGGGGGGGTCCTGAACACTGAAGCTTTCTTT.

The genes are TRBV24-1 and TRBJ2-1; a weak D match, TRBD2 (6 bases). The CDR3 spans 15 residues. The V gene lost 12 bases and the J gene lost 9 bases, with 26 bases spanning the gap. The germline CDR1 and CDR2 sequences are KGHDR and SFDVKD. The CDR3 is CAPRSGVPMMGEQFF. CDR3 coding DNA: TGTGCCCCTCGGTCGGGGGTACCAATGATGGGTGAGCAGTTCTTC.

The chain uses TRBV7-6 and TRBJ2-1; D unclear. V gave up 1 base and J gave up 7 bases, with 8 bases separating them. Germline-derived CDR1 and CDR2 are SGHVS and FNYEAQ. CDR3 length: 13 amino acids. CDR3 residues: CASSLGPRNEQFF. The CDR3 DNA is TGTGCCAGCAGCTTAGGACCGAGGAATGAGCAGTTCTTC.

The genes are TRBV18 and TRBJ2-1; no clear D. Deletions cut 3 bases from V and 6 bases from J, with 15 bases between. This CDR3 is 15 amino acids long. The germline gives CDR1 KGHSH, CDR2 LQKENI. DNA of the CDR3: TGTGCCAGCTCACCGAATCCAATTCGGGTCAATGAGCAGTTCTTC. Amino acids: CASSPNPIRVNEQFF. Variable domain in full (rest from reference TRBV18 and TRBJ2-1): NAGVMQNPRHLVRRRGQEARLRCSPMKGHSHVYWYRQLPEEGLKFMVYLQKENIIDESGMPKERFSAEFPKEGPSILRIQQVVRGDSAAYFCASSPNPIRVNEQFFGPGTRLTVL.

V usage is TRBV5-4 and J usage is TRBJ1-4; TRBD1 matches 10 bases. With 4 bases clipped from V and 2 bases from J, the junction kept 2 bases outside the gene matches. In germline, CDR1 is SGHNT, CDR2 YYREEE (reference sequence). This CDR3 is built from 15 residues. The chain's CDR3 is CASSKDRGTNEKLFF. The CDR3 DNA reads as TGTGCCAGCAGCAAGGACAGGGGGACTAATGAAAAACTGTTTTTT.

This chain uses TRBV15 with TRBJ2-7, with 7 bases aligning to TRBD1. The CDR3 runs 13 residues. J lost 2 bases, V lost 9 bases, and 7 bases had no gene match. The germline CDR1 and CDR2 sequences are LNHNV and YYDKDF (reference sequence). CDR3 DNA sequence: TGTGCCACTGGGACAGTATTCGCCTACGAGCAGTACTTC. Translating gives CATGTVFAYEQYF.